The rows below give T cell receptor beta chains drawn from one sample of a study of identical twins. TCRdb re-derived calls from the 5' RACE reads in MiXCR, one entry per CDR3 protein. The sample holds roughly 1,500,000 distinct CDR3 sequences; about 32% are singletons and the top ten take more than 0.25%. Sequencing used cord blood. The receptors derive from a newborn girl in good health. CDR3s include the opening cysteine and the closing phenylalanine or tryptophan. The order of the fields is CDR3 length, V gene, D gene, clone size, J gene, CDR3 protein, CDR3 DNA. The D gene is left open where the match is weak. Clone size appears in some rows only: once, few, many, or a class for an expanded clone.

len: 12; v_gene: TRBV20-1; d_gene: -; abundance: few; j_gene: TRBJ2-7; CDR3aa: CSALDSPYEQYF; CDR3nt: TGCAGTGCTTTGGACTCACCCTACGAGCAGTACTTC
len: 15; v_gene: TRBV12-3/TRBV12-4; d_gene: -; abundance: -; j_gene: TRBJ2-1; CDR3aa: CASSLRHSSYNEQFF; CDR3nt: TGTGCCAGCAGTTTACGGCACAGCTCCTACAATGAGCAGTTCTTC
len: 14; v_gene: TRBV28; d_gene: TRBD2; abundance: once; j_gene: TRBJ2-7; CDR3aa: CASKRAMRGNEQYF; CDR3nt: TGTGCCAGCAAGCGGGCGATGCGGGGGAATGAGCAGTACTTC
len: 12; v_gene: TRBV20-1; d_gene: -; abundance: -; j_gene: TRBJ2-5; CDR3aa: CIYLSTEETQYF; CDR3nt: TGCATTTATTTATCGACAGAAGAGACCCAGTACTTC
len: 17; v_gene: TRBV6-4; d_gene: TRBD2; abundance: -; j_gene: TRBJ2-1; CDR3aa: CASSDSFGLAGLNEQFF; CDR3nt: TGTGCCAGCAGTGATTCTTTCGGACTAGCGGGGTTAAATGAGCAGTTCTTC
len: 15; v_gene: TRBV5-1; d_gene: -; abundance: few; j_gene: TRBJ2-3; CDR3aa: CASSFGTRACDTQYF; CDR3nt: TGCGCCAGCAGCTTTGGGACCCGGGCATGTGATACGCAGTATTTT
len: 17; v_gene: TRBV18; d_gene: -; abundance: once; j_gene: TRBJ2-3; CDR3aa: CASSPYRLGTSTDTQYF; CDR3nt: TGTGCCAGCTCACCATACCGCCTTGGAACTAGCACAGATACGCAGTATTTT
len: 17; v_gene: TRBV18; d_gene: TRBD2; abundance: few; j_gene: TRBJ2-5; CDR3aa: CASSPRLASGGQETQYF; CDR3nt: TGTGCCAGCTCACCACGCTTGGCTAGCGGAGGCCAAGAGACCCAGTACTTC
len: 14; v_gene: TRBV7-9; d_gene: -; abundance: -; j_gene: TRBJ2-7; CDR3aa: CASSLRSGFYEQYF; CDR3nt: TGTGCCAGCAGCTTAAGGAGCGGGTTCTACGAGCAGTACTTC
len: 14; v_gene: TRBV4-2; d_gene: TRBD2; abundance: -; j_gene: TRBJ2-7; CDR3aa: CASSPGLVGDEQYF; CDR3nt: TGTGCCAGCAGCCCGGGACTAGTCGGAGACGAGCAGTACTTC
len: 14; v_gene: TRBV10-3; d_gene: -; abundance: -; j_gene: TRBJ2-5; CDR3aa: CAISEAHFKETQYF; CDR3nt: TGTGCCATCAGTGAGGCACACTTTAAAGAGACCCAGTACTTC
len: 13; v_gene: TRBV24-1; d_gene: -; abundance: few; j_gene: TRBJ1-2; CDR3aa: CATSDSTDYGYTF; CDR3nt: TGTGCCACCAGTGATAGTACCGACTATGGCTACACCTTC
len: 17; v_gene: TRBV5-1; d_gene: TRBD2; abundance: few; j_gene: TRBJ2-3; CDR3aa: CASSLYSSVTSADTQYF; CDR3nt: TGCGCCAGCAGCTTGTACAGTTCCGTGACTAGCGCAGATACGCAGTATTTT
len: 14; v_gene: TRBV10-3; d_gene: TRBD1; abundance: -; j_gene: TRBJ1-2; CDR3aa: CAISAGTGLYGYTF; CDR3nt: TGTGCCATCAGTGCCGGGACAGGCCTATATGGCTACACCTTC
len: 12; v_gene: TRBV28; d_gene: -; abundance: -; j_gene: TRBJ1-1; CDR3aa: CASSPKRVEAFF; CDR3nt: TGTGCCAGCAGTCCGAAGAGAGTAGAAGCTTTCTTT
len: 13; v_gene: TRBV4-2; d_gene: -; abundance: many; j_gene: TRBJ2-1; CDR3aa: CASSQDPGYEQFF; CDR3nt: TGTGCCAGCAGCCAAGATCCCGGATATGAGCAGTTCTTC
len: 16; v_gene: TRBV7-2; d_gene: -; abundance: few; j_gene: TRBJ2-7; CDR3aa: CASSLVGTLFSYEQYF; CDR3nt: TGTGCCAGCAGCTTAGTGGGGACCCTATTCTCCTACGAGCAGTACTTC
len: 16; v_gene: TRBV11-3; d_gene: TRBD2; abundance: -; j_gene: TRBJ2-1; CDR3aa: CASSFSGSIPYNEQFF; CDR3nt: TGTGCCAGCAGCTTTAGCGGGAGCATTCCCTACAATGAGCAGTTCTTC
len: 15; v_gene: TRBV15; d_gene: -; abundance: few; j_gene: TRBJ2-1; CDR3aa: CATSRDRGQDNEQFF; CDR3nt: TGTGCCACCAGCAGAGATCGGGGGCAGGACAATGAGCAGTTCTTC
len: 15; v_gene: TRBV7-9; d_gene: TRBD1; abundance: -; j_gene: TRBJ1-4; CDR3aa: CASSLLGQGSEKLFF; CDR3nt: TGTGCCAGCAGCCTCCTTGGACAGGGGAGTGAAAAACTGTTTTTT
len: 13; v_gene: TRBV21-1; d_gene: -; abundance: -; j_gene: TRBJ2-1; CDR3aa: CASSGGERYEQFF; CDR3nt: TGTGCCAGCAGCGGGGGCGAGCGGTATGAGCAGTTCTTC
len: 14; v_gene: TRBV2; d_gene: -; abundance: few; j_gene: TRBJ1-5; CDR3aa: CASGPWMSNQPQHF; CDR3nt: TGTGCCAGCGGCCCTTGGATGAGCAATCAGCCCCAGCATTTT
len: 14; v_gene: TRBV6-6; d_gene: TRBD1; abundance: few; j_gene: TRBJ2-1; CDR3aa: CASSYVGQVREQFF; CDR3nt: TGTGCCAGCAGTTACGTGGGACAGGTTCGCGAGCAGTTCTTC
len: 16; v_gene: TRBV4-2; d_gene: TRBD2; abundance: -; j_gene: TRBJ2-7; CDR3aa: CASSQDIGLAGHEQYF; CDR3nt: TGTGCCAGCAGCCAAGATATAGGACTAGCGGGCCACGAGCAGTACTTC
len: 16; v_gene: TRBV2; d_gene: TRBD2; abundance: -; j_gene: TRBJ2-1; CDR3aa: CASIRLAGGYYNEQFF; CDR3nt: TGTGCCAGCATCCGACTAGCGGGGGGCTACTACAATGAGCAGTTCTTC
len: 17; v_gene: TRBV28; d_gene: -; abundance: once; j_gene: TRBJ2-6; CDR3aa: CASSLWIRKPGANVLTF; CDR3nt: TGTGCCAGCAGTTTATGGATCCGCAAGCCTGGGGCCAACGTCCTGACTTTC
len: 17; v_gene: TRBV5-4; d_gene: TRBD2; abundance: -; j_gene: TRBJ2-1; CDR3aa: CASSLETTGGSYNEQFF; CDR3nt: TGTGCCAGCAGCTTGGAGACCACGGGGGGCTCCTACAATGAGCAGTTCTTC
len: 14; v_gene: TRBV5-1; d_gene: -; abundance: few; j_gene: TRBJ1-5; CDR3aa: CASASDPGGQPQHF; CDR3nt: TGCGCCAGCGCCTCGGACCCTGGGGGTCAGCCCCAGCATTTT
len: 14; v_gene: TRBV28; d_gene: TRBD1; abundance: -; j_gene: TRBJ1-2; CDR3aa: CASRITGGTYGYTF; CDR3nt: TGTGCCAGCAGAATTACAGGGGGGACCTATGGCTACACCTTC
len: 19; v_gene: TRBV2; d_gene: TRBD2; abundance: -; j_gene: TRBJ2-3; CDR3aa: CASSTGTAGLAGSTDTQYF; CDR3nt: TGTGCCAGCAGTACCGGGACAGCTGGACTAGCGGGGAGCACAGATACGCAGTATTTT
len: 15; v_gene: TRBV18; d_gene: TRBD1; abundance: few; j_gene: TRBJ2-3; CDR3aa: CASSPYRGRADTQYF; CDR3nt: TGTGCCAGCTCGCCGTACAGGGGGCGGGCAGATACGCAGTATTTT
len: 14; v_gene: TRBV19; d_gene: -; abundance: -; j_gene: TRBJ1-4; CDR3aa: CASSIDSGNEKLFF; CDR3nt: TGTGCCAGTAGTATCGACAGTGGGAATGAAAAACTGTTTTTT
len: 14; v_gene: TRBV6-5; d_gene: -; abundance: -; j_gene: TRBJ1-5; CDR3aa: CASSYSGEDQPQHF; CDR3nt: TGTGCCAGCAGTTACTCCGGGGAGGATCAGCCCCAGCATTTT
len: 15; v_gene: TRBV29-1; d_gene: TRBD2; abundance: -; j_gene: TRBJ2-2; CDR3aa: CSVVPGTKPGGELFF; CDR3nt: TGCAGCGTTGTTCCCGGGACTAAGCCAGGGGGGGAGCTGTTTTTT
len: 13; v_gene: TRBV18; d_gene: TRBD2; abundance: once; j_gene: TRBJ2-1; CDR3aa: CASSPGFGLEKFF; CDR3nt: TGTGCCAGCTCACCAGGCTTCGGACTAGAAAAGTTCTTC